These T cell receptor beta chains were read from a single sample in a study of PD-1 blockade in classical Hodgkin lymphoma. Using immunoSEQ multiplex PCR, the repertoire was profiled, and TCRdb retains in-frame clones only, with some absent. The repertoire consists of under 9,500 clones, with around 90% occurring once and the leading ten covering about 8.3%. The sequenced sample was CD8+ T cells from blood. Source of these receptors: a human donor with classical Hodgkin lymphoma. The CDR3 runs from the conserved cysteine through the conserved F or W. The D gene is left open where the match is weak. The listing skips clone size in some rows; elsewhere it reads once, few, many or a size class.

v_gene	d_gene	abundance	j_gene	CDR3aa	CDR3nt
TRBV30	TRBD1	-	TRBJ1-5	CAWSTGQGGQPQHF	TGTGCCTGGAGTACTGGACAGGGAGGACAGCCCCAGCATTTT
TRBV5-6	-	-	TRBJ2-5	CASSAGWAETQYF	TGTGCCAGCAGCGCGGGTTGGGCAGAGACCCAGTACTTC
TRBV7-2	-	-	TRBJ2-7	CASSLDFYEQYF	TGTGCCAGCAGCTTAGACTTTTACGAGCAGTACTTC
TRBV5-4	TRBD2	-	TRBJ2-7	CASRDSGRGNEQYF	TGTGCCAGTCGCGATAGCGGGAGGGGGAACGAGCAGTACTTC
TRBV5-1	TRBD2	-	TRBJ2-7	CASSLGEGGPREQYF	TGCGCCAGCAGCTTGGGAGAGGGAGGGCCTCGCGAGCAGTACTTC
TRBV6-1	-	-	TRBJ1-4	CASSEEAGAEKLFF	TGTGCCAGCAGTGAAGAGGCAGGCGCTGAAAAACTGTTTTTT
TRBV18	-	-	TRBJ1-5	CASSDGDPARGQPQHF	TGTGCCAGCTCAGACGGGGACCCTGCAAGGGGTCAGCCCCAGCATTTT
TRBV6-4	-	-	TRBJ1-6	CASSNNWGGSPLHF	TGTGCCAGCAGTAACAACTGGGGAGGTTCACCCCTCCACTTT
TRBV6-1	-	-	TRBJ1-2	CASRFGGYTF	TGTGCCAGCCGTTTCGGTGGCTACACCTTC
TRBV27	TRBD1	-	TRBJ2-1	CASSLGTGLTNEQFF	TGTGCCAGCAGTTTAGGGACAGGGCTCACTAATGAGCAGTTCTTC
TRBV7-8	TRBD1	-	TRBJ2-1	CASSLGPGGGEQFF	TGTGCCAGCAGCTTAGGACCAGGGGGCGGTGAGCAGTTCTTC
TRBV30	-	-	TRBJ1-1	CAWSVDTDTEAFF	TGTGCCTGGAGTGTCGACACCGACACTGAAGCTTTCTTT
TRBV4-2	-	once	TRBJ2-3	CASSQVLADTQYF	TGTGCCAGCAGCCAAGTCCTAGCTGATACGCAGTATTTT
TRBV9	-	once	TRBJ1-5	CASSVAGNQPQHF	TGTGCCAGCAGCGTAGCAGGTAATCAGCCCCAGCATTTT
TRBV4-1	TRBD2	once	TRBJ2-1	CASSPHLGGTKDNEQFF	TGCGCCAGCAGCCCGCATTTGGGGGGGACTAAGGACAATGAGCAGTTCTTC
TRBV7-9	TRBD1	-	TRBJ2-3	CASSLRTGRVAYF	TGTGCCAGCAGCCTCCGGACAGGGAGAGTTGCATATTTT
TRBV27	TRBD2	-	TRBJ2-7	CASSSPLAGVYEQYF	TGTGCCAGCAGTTCCCCATTAGCGGGAGTCTACGAGCAGTACTTC
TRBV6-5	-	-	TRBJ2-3	CASSPSLGGADTQYF	TGTGCCAGCAGCCCATCCCTAGGCGGGGCAGATACGCAGTATTTT
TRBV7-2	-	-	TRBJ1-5	CASSEGTATNQPQHF	TGTGCCAGCAGCGAGGGGACGGCCACCAATCAGCCCCAGCATTTT
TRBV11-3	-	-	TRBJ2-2	CASSLSNTGELFF	TGTGCCAGCAGCTTATCTAACACCGGGGAGCTGTTTTTT
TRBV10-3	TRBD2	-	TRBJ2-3	CAISEETSGGPSSTDTQYF	TGTGCCATCAGTGAAGAGACTAGCGGGGGGCCATCTAGCACAGATACGCAGTATTTT
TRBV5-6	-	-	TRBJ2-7	CASHYGLSDEQYF	TGTGCCAGCCACTATGGCTTGTCCGACGAGCAGTACTTC
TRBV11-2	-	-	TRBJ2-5	CASSPGRGGKQETQYF	TGTGCCAGCAGCCCCGGAAGAGGGGGAAAGCAAGAGACCCAGTACTTC
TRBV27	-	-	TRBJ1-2	CASSHGTSPLYGYTF	TGTGCCAGCAGCCACGGGACGTCTCCACTCTATGGCTACACCTTC
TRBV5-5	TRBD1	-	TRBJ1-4	CASSLATGGGEKLFF	TGTGCCAGCAGCTTGGCAACAGGGGGGGGTGAAAAACTGTTTTTT
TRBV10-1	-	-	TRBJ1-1	CASSDRGTEAFF	TGCGCCAGCAGTGACAGGGGCACTGAAGCTTTCTTT
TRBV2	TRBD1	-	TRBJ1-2	CASSTVWGSTGSNYGYTF	TGTGCCAGCAGTACGGTGTGGGGTTCGACAGGGTCTAACTATGGCTACACCTTC
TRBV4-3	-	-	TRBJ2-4	CASRPGVRLGDIQYF	TGCGCCAGCAGACCTGGCGTCCGCCTGGGAGACATTCAGTACTTC
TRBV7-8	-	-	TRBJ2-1	CASIKSRDPYNEQFF	TGTGCCAGCATCAAAAGCCGGGACCCTTACAATGAGCAGTTCTTC